This TCR beta chain was profiled in a study of tissue T cells after allogeneic stem cell transplantation. Study results and caveats: The study did not identify alloreactive or antigen-specific tissue TCRs, and some clones might be persisting host cells. TCR repertoires tracked anatomic similarity, regardless of disease or transplant status. Tissue-detected TCR repertoire was only partly captured by blood and spleen T cells.

This clone has just one count. The antigen is not known. Genes and germline come from the mouse. The sequence runs out 1 residue before the end of the CDR3; the remainder is reconstructed from the germline J gene. The sample holds other DNA sequences that translate to the same CDR3. Germline V lookup: CDR1 FNHDT, CDR2 SITEND (reference sequence). This CDR3 has 14 amino acids. J was trimmed by 0 bases and V by 5 bases; bases with no gene match: 1. The repertoire was sequenced with immunoSEQ multiplex PCR; TCRdb's copy has only in-frame clones and lacks some. Of 40,000 to 60,000 clones listed, 73% were seen once; the top ten hold 0.7%.

The TCR was taken from a pool of C57BL/6 mice in good health. The specimen was sorted cells pooled from one or two spleens. The gene calls are TRBV19 and TRBJ2-3, with TRBD2 identical over 9 bases. CDR3 sequence: CASRDWGSAETLYF. The CDR3 DNA, read in part, is TGTGCCAGCAGGGACTGGGGAAGTGCAGAAACGCTGTAT.